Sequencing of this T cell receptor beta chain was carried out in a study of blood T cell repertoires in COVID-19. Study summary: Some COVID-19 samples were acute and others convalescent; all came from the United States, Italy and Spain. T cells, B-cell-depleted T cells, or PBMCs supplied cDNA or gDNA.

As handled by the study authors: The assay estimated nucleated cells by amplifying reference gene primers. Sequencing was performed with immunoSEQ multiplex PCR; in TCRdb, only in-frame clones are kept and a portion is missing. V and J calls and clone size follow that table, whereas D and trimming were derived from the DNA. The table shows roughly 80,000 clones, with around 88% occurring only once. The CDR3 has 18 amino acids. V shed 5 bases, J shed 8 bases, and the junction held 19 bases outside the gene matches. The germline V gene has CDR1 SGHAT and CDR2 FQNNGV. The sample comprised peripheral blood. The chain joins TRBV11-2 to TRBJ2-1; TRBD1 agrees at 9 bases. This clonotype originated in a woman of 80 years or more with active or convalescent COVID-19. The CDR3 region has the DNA TGTGCCAGCAGCGACTTGATAACGGACAGGGGATCTATTTATGAGCAGTTCTTC. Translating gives CASSDLITDRGSIYEQFF.